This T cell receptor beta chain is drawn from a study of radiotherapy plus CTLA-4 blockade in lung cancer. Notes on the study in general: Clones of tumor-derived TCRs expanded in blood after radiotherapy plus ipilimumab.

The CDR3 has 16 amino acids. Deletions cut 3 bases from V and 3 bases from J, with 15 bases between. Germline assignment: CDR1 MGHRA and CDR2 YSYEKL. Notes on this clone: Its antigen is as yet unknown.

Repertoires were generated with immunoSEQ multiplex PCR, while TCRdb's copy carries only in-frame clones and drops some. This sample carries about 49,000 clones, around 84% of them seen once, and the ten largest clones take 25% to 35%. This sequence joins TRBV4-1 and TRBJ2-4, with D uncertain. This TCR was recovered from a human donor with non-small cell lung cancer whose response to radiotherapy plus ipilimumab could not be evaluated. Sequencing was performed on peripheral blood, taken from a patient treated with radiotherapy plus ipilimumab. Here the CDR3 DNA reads TGCGCCAGCAGCCACCAACTCCGGGTGGACAAAAACATTCAGTACTTC. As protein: CASSHQLRVDKNIQYF.